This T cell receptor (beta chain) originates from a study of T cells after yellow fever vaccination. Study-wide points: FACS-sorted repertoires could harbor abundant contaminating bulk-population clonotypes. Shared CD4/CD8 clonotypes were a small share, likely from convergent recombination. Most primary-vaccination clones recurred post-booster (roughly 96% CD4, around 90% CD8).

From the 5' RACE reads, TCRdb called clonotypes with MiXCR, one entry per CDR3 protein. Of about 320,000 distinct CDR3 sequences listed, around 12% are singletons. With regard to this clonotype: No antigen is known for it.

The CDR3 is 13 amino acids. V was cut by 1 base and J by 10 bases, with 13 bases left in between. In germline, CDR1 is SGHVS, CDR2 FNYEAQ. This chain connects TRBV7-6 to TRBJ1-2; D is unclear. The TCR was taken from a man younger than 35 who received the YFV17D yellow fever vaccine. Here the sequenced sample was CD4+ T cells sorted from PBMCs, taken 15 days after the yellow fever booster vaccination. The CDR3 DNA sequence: TGTGCCAGCAGCTTAGGGCCAAGGTACCTCTACACCTTC. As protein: CASSLGPRYLYTF.